These T cell receptor beta chains were read from a single sample in a study of blood T cell repertoires in COVID-19. TCRdb's table, derived via immunoSEQ multiplex PCR, lists solely in-frame clones and lacks some. Here the sample spans around 170,000 clones, approximately 84% being singletons. Specimen: PBMCs or T cells enriched from blood (not recorded which). The receptors were sampled from a man aged 45-65 years who had recovered from COVID-19. Each CDR3 is given with its conserved first and last residue. Each record gives: CDR3 DNA, CDR3 protein, J gene, V gene, clone size, D gene. The D gene is left open where the match is weak. Rows may omit the clone size; those that give it use once, few, many or a size class.

cdr3_nt: TGTGCCAGCTCACCAGACATAGATCAGCCCCAGCATTTT
cdr3_aa: CASSPDIDQPQHF
j_call: TRBJ1-5
v_call: TRBV18
clone_size: NA
d_call: NA

cdr3_nt: TGTGCCAGCAGCGTAGGGGGGCCTAGGGGTTCACCCCTCCACTTT
cdr3_aa: CASSVGGPRGSPLHF
j_call: TRBJ1-6
v_call: TRBV9
clone_size: NA
d_call: NA

cdr3_nt: TGTGCCAGCAGCCAAGATTACAGGCCGCCTTTTCCAGTCACCATATATTTT
cdr3_aa: CASSQDYRPPFPVTIYF
j_call: TRBJ1-3
v_call: TRBV3-1/TRBV3-2
clone_size: NA
d_call: NA

cdr3_nt: TGTGCCAGCAGCTGGGGACATTTTCCCTACCGGGGCTACACCTTC
cdr3_aa: CASSWGHFPYRGYTF
j_call: TRBJ1-2
v_call: TRBV13
clone_size: NA
d_call: NA

cdr3_nt: TGTGCCAGCAGCACCGGGACAGGAAAACCTGAAGCTTTCTTT
cdr3_aa: CASSTGTGKPEAFF
j_call: TRBJ1-1
v_call: TRBV11-2
clone_size: once
d_call: TRBD1

cdr3_nt: TGTGCCAGCACCGGGGCCGCAACTAATGAAAAACTGTTTTTT
cdr3_aa: CASTGAATNEKLFF
j_call: TRBJ1-4
v_call: TRBV7-9
clone_size: NA
d_call: NA

cdr3_nt: TGTGCCAGCAGCTTAATCCCAGGGGGCCTCTATGGCTACACCTTC
cdr3_aa: CASSLIPGGLYGYTF
j_call: TRBJ1-2
v_call: TRBV11-2
clone_size: NA
d_call: TRBD1

cdr3_nt: TGCGCCAGCAGCCAAGAGTTCGGGGATCCCACCGGGGAGCTGTTTTTT
cdr3_aa: CASSQEFGDPTGELFF
j_call: TRBJ2-2
v_call: TRBV4-3
clone_size: NA
d_call: NA

cdr3_nt: TGTGCCAGCAGCTCCCAAGGGACACGGAATGAGCAGTTCTTC
cdr3_aa: CASSSQGTRNEQFF
j_call: TRBJ2-1
v_call: TRBV7-3
clone_size: NA
d_call: NA

cdr3_nt: TGTGCCAGCAGTGAGTACAGGGCGGTCGATCAGCCCCAGCATTTT
cdr3_aa: CASSEYRAVDQPQHF
j_call: TRBJ1-5
v_call: TRBV6-1
clone_size: NA
d_call: NA

cdr3_nt: TGTGCCAGCAGCTTAAGGGCAGACACTGAAGCTTTCTTT
cdr3_aa: CASSLRADTEAFF
j_call: TRBJ1-1
v_call: TRBV7-3
clone_size: NA
d_call: NA

cdr3_nt: TGTGCCAGCAGTTTAACCTCCGGGACAGGGTTGGGCTATGGCTACACCTTC
cdr3_aa: CASSLTSGTGLGYGYTF
j_call: TRBJ1-2
v_call: TRBV27
clone_size: NA
d_call: TRBD1

cdr3_nt: TGTGCCAGCAGCTTCGGGGTCGTGGTCAATGAGCAGTTCTTC
cdr3_aa: CASSFGVVVNEQFF
j_call: TRBJ2-1
v_call: TRBV5-6
clone_size: NA
d_call: NA

cdr3_nt: TGTGCCAGCAGTATACGCCCCAGGGCTGAAGCTTTCTTT
cdr3_aa: CASSIRPRAEAFF
j_call: TRBJ1-1
v_call: TRBV2
clone_size: NA
d_call: NA

cdr3_nt: TGCGCCAGCAGCAGACAGACGGGAGCCGAGTCCGGGGAGCTGTTTTTT
cdr3_aa: CASSRQTGAESGELFF
j_call: TRBJ2-2
v_call: TRBV5-1
clone_size: few
d_call: NA

cdr3_nt: TGTGCCAGCAGTTTTGGAAGGGGGCGCGTCACAGATACGCAGTATTTT
cdr3_aa: CASSFGRGRVTDTQYF
j_call: TRBJ2-3
v_call: TRBV6-2/TRBV6-3
clone_size: once
d_call: TRBD1

cdr3_nt: TGCGCCAGCAGCTCACGTCGGACAGGAATGAACACTGAAGCTTTCTTT
cdr3_aa: CASSSRRTGMNTEAFF
j_call: TRBJ1-1
v_call: TRBV5-1
clone_size: once
d_call: TRBD1

cdr3_nt: TGTGCCAGCAGTTATAGTGTTGTCGTAGTCGGGGAGCTGTTTTTT
cdr3_aa: CASSYSVVVVGELFF
j_call: TRBJ2-2
v_call: TRBV6-5
clone_size: NA
d_call: NA

cdr3_nt: TGTGCCAGCAGCCAACAGACAGGGGAAGTAGGCTATAATTCACCCCTCCACTTT
cdr3_aa: CASSQQTGEVGYNSPLHF
j_call: TRBJ1-6
v_call: TRBV21-1
clone_size: NA
d_call: NA

cdr3_nt: TGTGCCAGCAGCTTGGGCAGGGGGCGAGCAAATGAGCAGTTCTTC
cdr3_aa: CASSLGRGRANEQFF
j_call: TRBJ2-1
v_call: TRBV7-2
clone_size: NA
d_call: TRBD1

cdr3_nt: TGCGGAGCCTTTTTAGACAGTGGCTACACCTTC
cdr3_aa: CGAFLDSGYTF
j_call: TRBJ1-2
v_call: TRBV29-1
clone_size: NA
d_call: NA

cdr3_nt: TGTGCCAGCTCACGACGGACAGGGGGCTCGGATACGCAGTATTTT
cdr3_aa: CASSRRTGGSDTQYF
j_call: TRBJ2-3
v_call: TRBV18
clone_size: NA
d_call: TRBD1

cdr3_nt: TGTGCCAGCAGCCCCCTAGGCAGGGCCTACGAGCAGTACTTC
cdr3_aa: CASSPLGRAYEQYF
j_call: TRBJ2-7
v_call: TRBV11-2
clone_size: once
d_call: NA

cdr3_nt: TGTGCCAGCAGTGAAAGAGACAGGGTCAATCAGCCCCAGCATTTT
cdr3_aa: CASSERDRVNQPQHF
j_call: TRBJ1-5
v_call: TRBV6-1
clone_size: NA
d_call: TRBD1

cdr3_nt: TGTGCCAGCTCACAGGGGTTCGGCACTGAAGCTTTCTTT
cdr3_aa: CASSQGFGTEAFF
j_call: TRBJ1-1
v_call: TRBV18
clone_size: NA
d_call: NA

cdr3_nt: TGTGCCAGCTGGCCGGGGGAGAGGGGTGAGCAGTACTTC
cdr3_aa: CASWPGERGEQYF
j_call: TRBJ2-7
v_call: TRBV7-8
clone_size: NA
d_call: NA

cdr3_nt: TGTGCCAGCAGCCTTGGACAGGGCACCAATGAAGCTTTCTTT
cdr3_aa: CASSLGQGTNEAFF
j_call: TRBJ1-1
v_call: TRBV7-9
clone_size: NA
d_call: TRBD1

cdr3_nt: TGTGCCAGCAGCTGGGGTCGGACTAGCGGGCAGACCCAGTACTTC
cdr3_aa: CASSWGRTSGQTQYF
j_call: TRBJ2-5
v_call: TRBV5-4
clone_size: NA
d_call: TRBD2